This record looks at one T cell receptor (beta chain) sequence and its context. This clonotype appeared a few times. The clone's antigen remains unknown. No qualities accompany the bases; no much larger clone lies one base away. Stable Graves' hyperthyroidism was defined as no progression to ophthalmopathy during 18 months of follow-up. Hyperthyroidism patients were newly diagnosed, with disease duration under 2 months, and aged 18 to 65 years. The study excluded patients with uncontrolled infections, other autoimmune diseases, pregnancy or lactation. Clinical symptoms, serum thyroxine and TRAb, thyroid ultrasound, and orbital computed tomography formed the basis for the diagnoses. PBMCs were isolated from around 10 ml of fresh peripheral blood by Ficoll-Paque density gradient centrifugation. Total RNA was extracted with Trizol reagent, and quality was checked on an Agilent 2100 Bioanalyzer. This entry comes from a study of T cells in Graves' hyperthyroidism and ophthalmopathy (dated by TCRdb to the late 2010s). Background on the whole study: Peripheral blood samples were taken at initial diagnosis, before any treatment was given. To identify distinguishing TCR V-J signatures, a discovery cohort of around 100 patients was used, comprising 43 with Graves' ophthalmopathy and around 60 with stable Graves' hyperthyroidism. Whether ophthalmopathy could be predicted prospectively was tested in an independent validation cohort made up of some 20 hyperthyroidism patients plus 17 patients who later progressed to ophthalmopathy. For training and testing, the 110 or so patients in the discovery cohort were randomly divided in a 7:3 ratio. Thyroid tissue and blood T-cell repertoires from six Graves' hyperthyroidism patients were also compared in the study. After blood sampling, hyperthyroidism patients were treated with methimazole at a starting dose of 30 mg daily, and ophthalmopathy patients were treated with high-dose intravenous methylprednisolone. The paper reports TCR Vbeta CDR3 sequencing of approximately 140 peripheral blood samples: over 40 ophthalmopathy, about 75 hyperthyroidism and around 17 progressor patients.

TCR beta CDR3 regions were amplified from RNA transcripts. A first-round RT-PCR of the TCR CDR3 used the HTBI primer set with the Qiagen OneStep RT-PCR kit. Libraries were constructed in a second round of multiplex PCR, after which size selection and purification were carried out. Libraries were sequenced paired-end with 100 bp reads on an Illumina HiSeq2000. As for how the authors treated the data: SOAPnuke was used to process the raw data, throwing out any read that contained adapters or uncalled bases, had a mean Phred below 15, or lacked an exact constant-primer or identifier match. COPE v1.2.5 was used to merge high-quality paired reads, and clonotypes were defined as unique nucleotide sequences. MiTCR v1.1 was used to align clonotypes to the IMGT TRBV, TRBD and TRBJ reference segments. The analysis was restricted to V-J combinations with a frequency above 0.0001, which together covered 99% to 99.2% of the repertoires. The TCS score was defined as F50 (clonal expansion) divided by E x V (chaos), with BLOSUM62-based TCRdist calculated between CDR3 peptides within each V-J. Welch's t-statistics and random forest reduced fewer than 550 V-J features to roughly 13, which were used in a naive Bayes classifier (R e1071). The raw public data were reprocessed by TCRdb itself: fastp quality trimming at Q25, MiXCR clonotype calling, in-frame beta chains only. Here each entry gathers all rows of one CDR3 protein and keeps the most common genes and DNA. These V and J calls originate from TCRdb's pipeline instead of the authors' own analysis. The sample contains approximately 420,000 distinct CDR3 sequences, about 13% of them found a single time. The ten largest clones take up 5% to 6% of the sample.

Overall study results and their limits: In validation, the model predicted progression to ophthalmopathy with 60% to 71% sensitivity and approximately 78% specificity, a median of 6.5 months before onset. A model built on a 13 V-J signature distinguished ophthalmopathy from stable hyperthyroidism, reaching approximately 89% sensitivity and under 84% specificity in cross-validation and 80%/75% in testing. Sample size was not statistically predetermined, and investigators were not blinded to group allocation. Most expanded thyroid clonotypes (frequency above 0.001) were also detected in blood, a finding suggesting that blood repertoires may reflect thyroid immune responses.

Reading the germline V gene gives CDR1 SGHDN and CDR2 FVKESK. The CDR3 runs 16 amino acids, cysteine and phenylalanine included. CDR3 DNA is the only sequence kept; it has 48 bases, read in frame from the first base. Trimming at the junction amounts to 1 base on V and 7 bases on J, and the germline ends lie 14 bases apart. This chain is built from TRBV14 and TRBJ1-6; a weak D assignment points to TRBD1 (5 bases agree). This receptor was taken from a young woman with Graves' hyperthyroidism. Sequencing used blood. The CDR3 is CASSQAETAFNSPLHF. In nucleotide form, the sequence is TGTGCCAGCAGCCAAGCAGAGACAGCCTTCAATTCACCCCTCCACTTT. Supplemented by the reference TRBV14 and TRBJ1-6 proteins around the CDR3, the complete variable domain is EAGVTQFPSHSVIEKGQTVTLRCDPISGHDNLYWYRRVMGKEIKFLLHFVKESKQDESGMPNNRFLAERTGGTYSTLKVQPAELEDSGVYFCASSQAETAFNSPLHFGNGTRLTVT.